These 7 T cell receptor beta chains were all obtained from the same sample, sequenced in a study of shared clonotypes between healthy human individuals. The naive CD8 subset, CD45RO-negative cells positively selected for CCR7, excluded terminally differentiated effector memory CD45RA+ cells. Here immunoSEQ multiplex PCR was the method, and the copy in TCRdb shows in-frame clones only, minus some. The sample carries 760,000 or so clones, about 96% recorded once. The sample taken for sequencing was naive CD8+ T cells sorted from blood. The source of these receptors is a young man in good health.

This chain uses TRBV27 with TRBJ2-7; D gene ambiguous. The CDR3 sequence is 13 residues long. In germline, CDR1 is MNHEY, CDR2 SMNVEV (reference sequence). The V gene lost 9 bases and the J gene lost 3 bases, with 15 bases spanning the gap. The CDR3 sequence: CASKIAWDYEQYF. CDR3 bases: TGTGCCAGTAAGATCGCATGGGACTACGAGCAGTACTTC.

The chain employs TRBV7-2 and TRBJ2-7, with D possibly matching TRBD1 (5 bases). There are 14 residues in the CDR3. V lost 1 base to trimming and J lost 0 bases, with 7 bases between them. Germline CDR1 reads SGHTA; CDR2 reads FQGNSA. CDR3 nucleotides: TGTGCCAGCAGCTTAGATGGGGCCTCCTACGAGCAGTACTTC. It specifies CASSLDGASYEQYF.

This clone was seen a few times. The chain joins TRBV29-1 to TRBJ2-7; weak D call: TRBD2 (6 bases). Germline V CDR1 and CDR2: SQVTM, ANQGSEA. The CDR3 is 14 amino acids. V was pared by 4 bases and J by 0 bases, with 13 bases between. DNA for the CDR3: TGCAGCGTTGCGGAAGCGGGCCCCTCCTACGAGCAGTACTTC. As protein: CSVAEAGPSYEQYF.

V is TRBV29-1 and J is TRBJ2-2; D gene ambiguous. The CDR3 spans 16 residues. Trimming pared 2 bases from V and 3 bases from J, leaving 16 bases between. In germline, CDR1 is SQVTM, CDR2 ANQGSEA. The CDR3 is CSVEFSDGVHTGELFF. DNA of the CDR3: TGCAGCGTTGAATTTTCGGACGGAGTCCACACCGGGGAGCTGTTTTTT.

This clone was seen a single time. The rearrangement joins TRBV7-9 to TRBJ2-7; D assignment may be TRBD1 or TRBD2 (5 bases each). The CDR3 has 12 residues. From germline, CDR1 is SEHNR and CDR2 FQNEAQ (reference sequence). V was cut by 6 bases and J by 7 bases, with 13 bases left in between. The CDR3 spells CASSSGTGEQYF. In DNA form, the CDR3 reads TGTGCCAGCAGTTCCGGGACGGGGGAGCAGTACTTC.

This clone has a single count. The genes are TRBV6-5 and TRBJ2-1; D perhaps matches TRBD1 (6 bases). CDR3 size: 13 residues. In germline, CDR1 is MNHEY, CDR2 SVGAGI. The V and J ends lost 6 bases and 10 bases respectively, with 16 bases between them. The chain's CDR3 is CASSHARTVEQFF. Written as DNA, the CDR3 is TGTGCCAGCAGCCATGCCCGGACAGTCGAGCAGTTCTTC.

The V gene is TRBV7-2, the J gene TRBJ2-1; a weak D match, TRBD1 (7 bases). The germline CDR1 and CDR2 sequences are SGHTA and FQGNSA. The V end was cut by 4 bases, the J end by 5 bases, with 21 bases between. This CDR3 is 17 amino acids long. The CDR3 bases are TGTGCCAGCAGCTCCCTCTGGGACAGCGAGCGGGACAATGAGCAGTTCTTC. Translated, it gives CASSSLWDSERDNEQFF. Supplemented by reference TRBV7-2 and TRBJ2-1, the full variable domain reads GAGVSQSPSNKVTEKGKDVELRCDPISGHTALYWYRQSLGQGLEFLIYFQGNSAPDKSGLPSDRFSAERTGGSVSTLTIQRTQQEDSAVYLCASSSLWDSERDNEQFFGPGTRLTVL.